The 14 T cell receptor beta chains given below trace back to one sample, sequenced in a study of shared clonotypes between healthy human individuals. Libraries were prepared by immunoSEQ multiplex PCR; TCRdb keeps only in-frame clonotypes and omits some of them. In the table there are 1.4 million to 1.5 million clones, about 96% of which are singletons. Sequencing used naive CD4+ T cells sorted from blood. Noted subset: CD45RA+ positively selected. The receptor source for this set is a man aged 25-45 years in good health.

The chain recombines TRBV27 with TRBJ2-5; D may be TRBD2 (5 bases). This CDR3 is 14 amino acids long. Germline CDR1 and CDR2: MNHEY and SMNVEV (reference sequence). V was shortened by 6 bases and J by 4 bases, with 15 bases between the two germline ends. This CDR3 is CASRRVGGGETQYF. CDR3 in DNA: TGTGCCAGCAGGAGGGTAGGTGGAGGAGAGACCCAGTACTTC.

The rearrangement uses TRBV11-2 and TRBJ2-2, with unresolved D. There are 13 residues in the CDR3. Germline V gene sequence: CDR1 SGHAT, CDR2 FQNNGV. The V end lost 1 base, the J end lost 6 bases, and 6 bases lay between the germline ends. The CDR3: CASSLVQAGELFF. For the CDR3, the DNA is TGTGCCAGCAGCTTAGTGCAGGCCGGGGAGCTGTTTTTT.

The chain links TRBV2 to TRBJ1-1; D not resolved. Trimming pared 7 bases from V and 1 base from J, leaving 13 bases between. Germline V gene lookup returns CDR1 SNHLY and CDR2 FYNNEI. This CDR3 has 14 residues. This chain's CDR3 is CASKKQTENTEAFF. In DNA form, the CDR3 reads TGTGCCAGCAAGAAGCAAACAGAGAACACTGAAGCTTTCTTT. Based on the CDR3 plus reference TRBV2 and TRBJ1-1, the full variable domain is EPEVTQTPSHQVTQMGQEVILRCVPISNHLYFYWYRQILGQKVEFLVSFYNNEISEKSEIFDDQFSVERPDGSNFTLKIRSTKLEDSAMYFCASKKQTENTEAFFGQGTRLTVV.

For the CDR3, the DNA is TGTGCTAGTGGTTTGGACTACAGGGTCTTGGAGGACGAGCAGTACTTC. As protein: CASGLDYRVLEDEQYF. The chain employs TRBV12-5 and TRBJ2-7; D may be TRBD1 (6 bases). This CDR3 is 16 amino acids long. Germline assignment: CDR1 LGHNT and CDR2 FRNRAP. V was clipped by 1 base and J by 5 bases, with 18 bases between them.

The chain recombines TRBV9 with TRBJ2-7; TRBD1 matches at 9 bases. J was trimmed by 5 bases and V by 2 bases; bases with no gene match: 5. The CDR3 runs to 14 residues. Germline V lookup: CDR1 SGDLS, CDR2 YYNGEE. CDR3 region: CASSVGDRVHEQYF. DNA for the CDR3: TGTGCCAGCAGCGTTGGGGACAGGGTCCACGAGCAGTACTTC. Based on the CDR3 plus reference TRBV9 and TRBJ2-7, the full variable domain is DSGVTQTPKHLITATGQRVTLRCSPRSGDLSVYWYQQSLDQGLQFLIQYYNGEERAKGNILERFSAQQFPDLHSELNLSSLELGDSALYFCASSVGDRVHEQYFGPGTRLTVT.

The chain employs TRBV7-9 and TRBJ1-5; TRBD1 is a possible D gene (6 bases). This CDR3 has 16 residues. V was trimmed by 3 bases and J by 6 bases, leaving 18 bases between them. Per the germline V gene, CDR1 is SEHNR and CDR2 is FQNEAQ (reference sequence). This CDR3 is CASSFGGAGAPQPQHF. For the CDR3, the DNA is TGTGCCAGCAGCTTTGGGGGGGCAGGCGCGCCTCAGCCCCAGCATTTT.

The chain has TRBV27 and TRBJ2-7; 7 bases match TRBD2. The J segment lost 6 bases and the V segment lost 8 bases, leaving 7 bases of the junction unmatched. CDR1 is MNHEY and CDR2 is SMNVEV in the germline V gene (reference sequence). The CDR3 spans 12 residues. This CDR3 reads CASGLLAREQYF. The CDR3 DNA follows: TGTGCCAGCGGATTACTAGCGCGCGAGCAGTACTTC.

V usage is TRBV28 and J usage is TRBJ2-3; TRBD2 agrees at 10 bases. The CDR3 runs to 16 residues. Unmatched junction bases numbered 6, after V lost 6 bases and J lost 0 bases. Germline CDR1 is MDHEN and CDR2 is SYDVKM. The CDR3 sequence: CASSPSGSSSTDTQYF. As DNA, the CDR3 is TGTGCCAGCAGCCCTAGCGGGAGCTCTAGCACAGATACGCAGTATTTT.

In this sample, this clone turned up once. The chain couples TRBV29-1 to TRBJ2-7; 9 nucleotides align to TRBD2. This CDR3 region has 12 residues. Germline V CDR1 and CDR2: SQVTM, ANQGSEA. The junction had 2 bases not matched to a gene; V was cut back by 6 bases and J by 2 bases. CDR3 amino acids: CSVASGAYEQYF. The CDR3 DNA follows: TGCAGCGTGGCTAGCGGGGCCTACGAGCAGTACTTC.

This rearrangement joins TRBV5-4 to TRBJ2-1, with D perhaps being TRBD1 or TRBD2 (5 bases each). The germline gives CDR1 SGHNT, CDR2 YYREEE (reference sequence). The CDR3 totals 14 residues. Trimming took 4 bases from V and 7 from J, leaving 15 bases between them. The CDR3 sequence: CASSQRGWGNEQFF. CDR3 nucleotide sequence: TGTGCCAGCAGCCAGAGGGGTTGGGGAAATGAGCAGTTCTTC.

CDR3 nucleotide sequence: TGCGCCAGCAGCTTGGAAGATTGGAACACTGAAGCTTTCTTT. As protein: CASSLEDWNTEAFF. This chain uses TRBV5-1 with TRBJ1-1; the D is unclear. The CDR3 has 14 residues. The germline gives CDR1 SGHRS, CDR2 YFSETQ. V was shortened by 0 bases and J by 1 base, with 7 bases between the two germline ends.

The rearrangement joins TRBV29-1 to TRBJ1-2; D not resolved. The ends were cut back, 4 bases at V and 4 bases at J, with 10 bases in the middle. The CDR3 consists of 12 residues. Germline V gene sequence: CDR1 SQVTM, CDR2 ANQGSEA. Written as DNA, the CDR3 is TGCAGCGTTGCCAACACCGCCTATGGCTACACCTTC. It specifies CSVANTAYGYTF.

The chain has TRBV6-1 and TRBJ1-2; D ambiguous. Germline assignment: CDR1 MNHNS and CDR2 SASEGT. The length of the CDR3 is 11 residues. With 4 bases removed from V and 7 bases from J, the gap between germline ends came to 7 bases. CDR3 in DNA: TGTGCCAGCAGTGTTTATGGTGGCTACACCTTC. Protein: CASSVYGGYTF.

This clone occurred once. This sequence joins TRBV29-1 and TRBJ1-2, with D possibly being TRBD1 (6 bases). There are 12 residues in the CDR3. V lost 2 bases and J 8 bases, leaving 12 bases between the germline ends. Germline V gene sequence: CDR1 SQVTM, CDR2 ANQGSEA. CDR3 sequence (DNA): TGCAGCGTTGAAAGAGGGGGAAGCGGCTACACCTTC. As protein: CSVERGGSGYTF.